What follows are 24 T cell receptor beta chains derived from one specimen sequenced in a study of T cells in localized non-small cell lung cancer (TCRdb year 2020). The method behind the library was the immunoSEQ multiplex PCR assay. TCRdb retrieved this table from immuneACCESS and kept in-frame rearrangements only. Not all clones are present; in checked studies, unresolved V genes account for under half, and no reason is known for the remainder. Counted in this sample were about 74,000 clones; roughly 83% of them appeared once. The ten most abundant clones make up approximately 1.2% of the sample. Sequenced material: peripheral blood, taken before any cancer treatment. These receptors were collected from a female donor older than 55 with stage I lung adenocarcinoma.

V is TRBV2 and J is TRBJ2-5, with a possible D match to TRBD2 (5 bases). CDR3 length: 16 amino acids. The V and J ends lost 4 bases and 1 base respectively, with 16 bases between them. The germline CDR1 and CDR2 sequences are SNHLY and FYNNEI. CDR3 region: CASSGPIGRGQETQYF. The CDR3, as DNA: TGTGCCAGCAGTGGTCCTATAGGACGGGGCCAAGAGACCCAGTACTTC. The variable domain in full, completed from reference TRBV2 and TRBJ2-5, reads EPEVTQTPSHQVTQMGQEVILRCVPISNHLYFYWYRQILGQKVEFLVSFYNNEISEKSEIFDDQFSVERPDGSNFTLKIRSTKLEDSAMYFCASSGPIGRGQETQYFGPGTRLLVL.

The V gene is TRBV6-1, the J gene TRBJ2-4; D unclear. Germline loops: CDR1 MNHNS, CDR2 SASEGT. V was pared by 6 bases and J by 13 bases, with 16 bases between. This CDR3 region has 12 residues. The CDR3 region is CASRLLSGIQYF. The CDR3 nucleotides read TGTGCCAGCAGGCTTCTATCAGGAATACAGTACTTC.

J is TRBJ2-1 and V is TRBV5-1; 12 bases map to TRBD2. Germline-derived CDR1 and CDR2 are SGHRS and YFSETQ. The CDR3 is made up of 18 amino acids. With V trimmed by 4 bases and J by 3 bases, 11 bases remained unmatched. For the CDR3, the DNA is TGCGCCAGCAGCACCTTAGTCCCGGGACTAGCGGGCTACAATGAGCAGTTCTTC. Translating gives CASSTLVPGLAGYNEQFF.

This clone was seen a single time. V gene TRBV2 combines with J gene TRBJ2-1; D gene unclear. Germline loops: CDR1 SNHLY, CDR2 FYNNEI. The length of the CDR3 is 16 residues. V lost 4 bases and J lost 1, with 14 bases in between. The CDR3 nucleotides are TGTGCCAGCAGTGGGTGGCAGAAGACTTCCTACAATGAGCAGTTCTTC. Its translation: CASSGWQKTSYNEQFF.

This chain connects TRBV5-1 to TRBJ2-6; no definite D call. Germline values: CDR1 SGHRS, CDR2 YFSETQ. The V end was cut by 1 base, the J end by 0 bases, with 5 bases between. The CDR3 spans 15 residues. The CDR3 loop reads CASSLTGSGANVLTF. CDR3 nucleotide sequence: TGCGCCAGCAGCTTGACCGGCTCTGGGGCCAACGTCCTGACTTTC.

The chain links TRBV5-1 to TRBJ2-5, with D perhaps matching TRBD1 or TRBD2 (6 bases each). Germline V lookup: CDR1 SGHRS, CDR2 YFSETQ. The V and J ends lost 7 bases and 2 bases respectively, with 15 bases between them. The CDR3 runs to 14 residues. CDR3 coding DNA: TGCGCCAGCCTCAAAGGGGGAGGTCAAGAGACCCAGTACTTC. Translated, it gives CASLKGGGQETQYF.

This clone was seen once. The chain couples TRBV6-1 to TRBJ1-2, with a tentative D call TRBD1 (5 bases). With 6 bases removed from V and 6 bases from J, the gap between germline ends came to 8 bases. The CDR3 consists of 11 residues. Germline lookup yields CDR1 MNHNS and CDR2 SASEGT. The CDR3 is CASRGDHGYTF. The CDR3 DNA follows: TGTGCCAGCAGAGGGGATCATGGCTACACCTTC.

The chain is built from TRBV9 and TRBJ2-3, with a tentative D call TRBD2 (5 bases). V gave up 0 bases and J gave up 2 bases, with 10 bases separating them. CDR1 and CDR2 (germline): SGDLS, YYNGEE. This CDR3 region has 15 residues. CDR3 bases: TGTGCCAGCAGCGTAGCGGGAACGGACACAGATACGCAGTATTTT. Residues: CASSVAGTDTDTQYF.

This chain links TRBV14 with TRBJ1-1, with D hard to call. The germline V and J ends were trimmed by 4 bases and 3 bases, with 9 bases remaining between them. Germline assignment: CDR1 SGHDN and CDR2 FVKESK. The CDR3 runs to 13 residues. The CDR3 loop is CASSPGGYTEAFF. CDR3 bases: TGTGCCAGCAGCCCCGGCGGTTACACTGAAGCTTTCTTT.

V is TRBV18 and J is TRBJ1-2; 7 bases line up with TRBD1. The CDR3 runs 16 residues. After removal of 3 bases from V and 8 bases from J, the junction contained 15 bases not matched to a gene. Germline V gene lookup returns CDR1 KGHSH and CDR2 LQKENI. This CDR3 reads CASSPSLGQAGGGYTF. The DNA for the CDR3 is TGTGCCAGCTCACCTTCCCTCGGACAGGCTGGGGGAGGCTACACCTTC.

The chain links TRBV2 to TRBJ1-1; no firm D call. The ends were cut back, 6 bases at V and 7 bases at J, with 18 bases in the middle. CDR1 is SNHLY and CDR2 is FYNNEI in the germline V gene. The CDR3 is 14 residues long. CDR3 sequence: CASREGTAKNEAFF. For the CDR3, the DNA is TGTGCCAGCAGAGAGGGTACAGCGAAAAATGAAGCTTTCTTT.

The genes are TRBV6-5 and TRBJ1-1; TRBD1 matches at 7 bases. J was trimmed by 0 bases and V by 6 bases; bases with no gene match: 4. CDR3 length equals 14 residues. Germline lookup yields CDR1 MNHEY and CDR2 SVGAGI. The CDR3 sequence: CASSDRVMNTEAFF. The CDR3 region has the DNA TGTGCCAGCAGCGACAGGGTGATGAACACTGAAGCTTTCTTT.

V usage is TRBV2 and J usage is TRBJ1-1; the D is unclear. Trimming took off 3 bases at V and 3 bases at J, with 5 bases between the two ends. The germline CDR1 and CDR2 sequences are SNHLY and FYNNEI. The CDR3 has 12 residues. The CDR3 DNA reads as TGTGCCAGCAGTGACACTTACACTGAAGCTTTCTTT. This encodes CASSDTYTEAFF.

This chain joins TRBV7-9 and TRBJ2-3; 10 bases align to TRBD2. Looked up from germline, CDR1 is SEHNR and CDR2 is FQNEAQ (reference sequence). The CDR3 is 15 amino acids. J was trimmed by 4 bases and V by 5 bases; bases with no gene match: 6. The CDR3 loop is CASSAAGGPPDTQYF. DNA of the CDR3: TGTGCCAGCAGCGCAGCGGGGGGGCCCCCAGATACGCAGTATTTT. Supplemented by reference TRBV7-9 and TRBJ2-3, the full variable domain reads DTGVSQNPRHKITKRGQNVTFRCDPISEHNRLYWYRQTLGQGPEFLTYFQNEAQLEKSRLLSDRFSAERPKGSFSTLEIQRTEQGDSAMYLCASSAAGGPPDTQYFGPGTRLTVL.

The chain joins TRBV11-3 to TRBJ1-3; possible D gene TRBD1, 6 bases. V was pared by 2 bases and J by 2 bases, with 10 bases between. In germline, CDR1 is SGHNT, CDR2 YENEEA. CDR3 length: 15 residues. CDR3 in amino acids: CASSLRDTPGNTIYF. Here the CDR3 DNA reads TGTGCCAGCAGCTTACGGGACACTCCTGGAAACACCATATATTTT.

The CDR3 loop is CASSLVDEQFF. The CDR3 region has the DNA TGTGCCAGCAGCTTGGTCGATGAGCAGTTCTTC. The gene calls are TRBV5-6 and TRBJ2-1, with no clear D. The V and J ends lost 0 bases and 8 bases respectively, with 3 bases between them. This CDR3 comprises 11 residues. CDR1 is SGHDT and CDR2 is YYEEEE in the germline V gene.

The gene calls are TRBV19 and TRBJ2-3; 12 bases are a match to TRBD2. The trim removed 8 bases at V and 4 bases at J, leaving 7 bases unmatched. This CDR3 contains 15 residues. Germline V gene lookup returns CDR1 LNHDA and CDR2 SQIVND (reference sequence). CDR3 protein: CASAWTSGDADTQYF. The CDR3 DNA reads as TGTGCCAGTGCTTGGACTAGCGGGGACGCAGATACGCAGTATTTT.

This rearrangement joins TRBV19 to TRBJ2-1; 8 bases are shared with TRBD2. V shed 5 bases and J 9 bases; nucleotides not matched to a gene: 12. This CDR3 region has 15 residues. CDR1 is LNHDA, CDR2 SQIVND, per germline (reference sequence). The CDR3: CASSPRLASLGEQFF. The CDR3 DNA sequence: TGTGCCAGTAGTCCTCGACTAGCGTCGTTAGGTGAGCAGTTCTTC.

This chain connects TRBV19 to TRBJ2-2; D not certain. The germline gives CDR1 LNHDA, CDR2 SQIVND (reference sequence). The CDR3 spans 15 residues. Deletions cut 2 bases from V and 0 bases from J, with 7 bases between. CDR3 DNA: TGTGCCAGTAGTATAAACTACCCGAACACCGGGGAGCTGTTTTTT. Amino acid sequence: CASSINYPNTGELFF.

This clone occurred a few times. The rearrangement links TRBV4-3 to TRBJ2-5; D tentatively reads TRBD1 or TRBD2 (5 bases each). Germline lookup yields CDR1 LGHNA and CDR2 YSLEER. The CDR3 contains 14 residues. Trimming shortened V by 3 bases and J by 4 bases, and 12 bases separated the two germline ends. The CDR3 sequence is CASSHKPRGETQYF. Written as DNA, the CDR3 is TGCGCCAGCAGCCACAAGCCGAGGGGAGAGACCCAGTACTTC.

This clone came up once. This rearrangement joins TRBV19 to TRBJ1-1; no definite D call. CDR1 is LNHDA, CDR2 SQIVND, per germline (reference sequence). Trimming shortened V by 1 base and J by 1 base, and 7 bases separated the two germline ends. The CDR3 sequence is 14 residues long. This CDR3 is CASSIGARNTEAFF. The CDR3 region has the DNA TGTGCCAGTAGTATAGGAGCTCGGAACACTGAAGCTTTCTTT.

The sample holds one count of this clone. The chain carries TRBV27 and TRBJ2-7, with D uncertain. V gave up 0 bases and J gave up 0 bases, with 6 bases separating them. Germline loops: CDR1 MNHEY, CDR2 SMNVEV (reference sequence). The CDR3 covers 14 residues. The CDR3 DNA sequence: TGTGCCAGCAGTTTATCCCCACGCTCCTACGAGCAGTACTTC. This encodes CASSLSPRSYEQYF.

The chain uses TRBV7-3 and TRBJ2-3; 7 positions match TRBD2. CDR3 size: 14 residues. The V and J ends lost 6 bases and 6 bases, in that order; junction bases with no gene match: 9. Germline V gene sequence: CDR1 SGHTA, CDR2 FQGTGA. For the CDR3, the DNA is TGTGCCAGCAGGCCCGGCGGGGGTGTCGATACGCAGTATTTT. It specifies CASRPGGGVDTQYF.

The V call is TRBV6-6, the J call TRBJ1-1; 8 nucleotides match TRBD1. This CDR3 is built from 14 residues. V lost 5 bases and J lost 2; bases outside the gene matches: 4. Germline V gene sequence: CDR1 MNHNY, CDR2 SVGAGI (reference sequence). The CDR3 sequence: CASSRQGFNTEAFF. In DNA, the CDR3 is TGTGCCAGCAGTCGACAGGGGTTTAACACTGAAGCTTTCTTT.